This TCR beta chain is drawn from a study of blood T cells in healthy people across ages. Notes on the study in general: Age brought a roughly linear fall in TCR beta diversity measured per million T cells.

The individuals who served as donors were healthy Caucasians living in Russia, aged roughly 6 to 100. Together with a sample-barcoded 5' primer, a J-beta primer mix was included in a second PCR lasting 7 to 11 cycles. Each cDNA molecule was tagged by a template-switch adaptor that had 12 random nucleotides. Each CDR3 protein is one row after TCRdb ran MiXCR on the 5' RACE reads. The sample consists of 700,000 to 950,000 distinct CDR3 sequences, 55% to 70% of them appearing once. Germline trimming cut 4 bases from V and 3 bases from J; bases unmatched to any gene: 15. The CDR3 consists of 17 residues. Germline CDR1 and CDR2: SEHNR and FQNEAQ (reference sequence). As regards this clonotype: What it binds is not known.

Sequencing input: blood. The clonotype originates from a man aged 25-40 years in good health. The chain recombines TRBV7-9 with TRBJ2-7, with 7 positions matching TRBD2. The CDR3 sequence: CASSSRGSLLSNYEQYF. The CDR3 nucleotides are TGTGCCAGCAGCTCCCGCGGGAGCCTACTTTCCAACTACGAGCAGTACTTC.